This T cell receptor beta chain was documented in a study of blood T cell repertoires in COVID-19. Profiling relied on immunoSEQ multiplex PCR, and the TCRdb table lists in-frame clones only, not all of them. Of fewer than 80,000 clones listed, approximately 78% are singletons. V was clipped by 4 bases and J by 8 bases, with 18 bases between them. Per germline, CDR1 SGHNT and CDR2 YYREEE (reference sequence). The CDR3 totals 14 residues. V is TRBV5-4 and J is TRBJ1-2, with D possibly matching TRBD1 (6 bases). The receptor's source is a woman of 80 years or more with acute or convalescent COVID-19. Sequencing was performed on peripheral blood. CDR3 in DNA: TGTGCCAGCAGCCGGGAAAACAGGGAGGGCGGCTACACCTTC. Translation gives CASSRENREGGYTF.